Below, 31 T cell receptor beta chains from the same sample are listed, as sequenced in a study of monozygotic twins with inflammatory bowel disease. For each CDR3 protein, TCRdb gives one entry from its re-call of the 5' RACE reads, without DNA. The data show about 110,000 distinct CDR3 sequences, and the top ten clones hold roughly an eighth. Sequenced sample: blood. The receptors were sampled from a human donor with ulcerative colitis or Crohn's disease, or a healthy co-twin of an affected twin (not recorded which).

V and J are TRBV25-1 and TRBJ1-1; TCRdb designates TRBD1, a call that cannot be tested without DNA. The CDR3 totals 14 residues. Germline loops: CDR1 MGHDK, CDR2 SYGVNS. CDR3 sequence: CASTPTGGKTEAFF.

The rearrangement joins TRBV18 to TRBJ2-1; TCRdb's D call, TRBD2, is unchecked because there is no DNA. This CDR3 has 16 residues. The germline CDR1 and CDR2 sequences are KGHSH and LQKENI. The CDR3 reads CASSRTSGDSYNEQFF.

The V call is TRBV12-3 or TRBV12-4, the J call TRBJ1-2. The CDR3 has 16 amino acids. This CDR3 reads CASSLAPGSWTHGYTF.

The chain couples TRBV5-1 to TRBJ2-1. Germline V gene data show CDR1 as SGHRS and CDR2 as YFSETQ. The length of the CDR3 is 13 residues. The CDR3 here is CASSFGVHNEQFF.

The genes are TRBV7-2 and TRBJ2-5; TCRdb's D gene call, TRBD1, goes unchecked for lack of DNA. Germline loops: CDR1 SGHTA, CDR2 FQGNSA. The CDR3 loop spans 15 amino acids. The CDR3 reads CASSLGFRALETQYF.

The rearrangement uses TRBV20-1 and TRBJ2-5. The CDR3 sequence is 11 residues long. Per the germline V gene, CDR1 is DFQATT and CDR2 is SNEGSKA (reference sequence). CDR3: CSRGDEETQYF.

This chain connects TRBV20-1 to TRBJ2-5; the D call from TCRdb, TRBD1, cannot be confirmed without DNA. CDR3 length: 15 residues. Germline V lookup: CDR1 DFQATT, CDR2 SNEGSKA (reference sequence). The CDR3 spells CSARDSRGGGETQYF.

This chain uses TRBV3-1 with TRBJ2-2; there is no DNA to check the TCRdb D call of TRBD1. CDR1 LGHDT and CDR2 YNNKEL come from the germline V gene (reference sequence). CDR3 length: 13 residues. CDR3 in amino acids: CASSPEGTGELFF.

The gene calls are TRBV29-1 and TRBJ2-5; no DNA is available, so the TRBD1 call from TCRdb remains unchecked. The germline CDR1 and CDR2 sequences are SQVTM and ANQGSEA. This CDR3 is 15 amino acids long. CDR3 sequence reads: CSVKLGTGTQETQYF.

The J gene is TRBJ2-7, the V gene TRBV20-1. The CDR3 has 16 residues. The germline V gene encodes CDR1 DFQATT and CDR2 SNEGSKA (reference sequence). This CDR3 is CSARALDERLLYEQYF.

The chain joins TRBV12-3 or TRBV12-4 to TRBJ1-5. The CDR3 loop spans 13 amino acids. Here the CDR3 reads CASSLLANQPQHF.

The V gene is TRBV7-2, the J gene TRBJ1-5. The CDR3 is 14 residues long. CDR1 and CDR2 from the germline V gene are SGHTA and FQGNSA. CDR3 loop: CASSFGQNNQPQHF.

The rearrangement links TRBV6-1 to TRBJ2-3; TCRdb names TRBD1, which stays unverified in the absence of DNA. Germline V lookup: CDR1 MNHNS, CDR2 SASEGT. This CDR3 spans 15 amino acids. The CDR3: CASRGRLWGTDTQYF.

The CDR3 loop is CASSWNSNYGYTF. The V and J genes are TRBV12-3 or TRBV12-4 and TRBJ1-2. The CDR3 runs to 13 residues.

The chain uses TRBV20-1 and TRBJ2-1; the TCRdb call, TRBD2, lacks DNA for checking. The CDR3 is 14 amino acids. The germline V gene has CDR1 DFQATT and CDR2 SNEGSKA (reference sequence). The CDR3 is CSATLAALYNEQFF.

The rearrangement joins TRBV7-2 to TRBJ2-2. Germline CDR1 is SGHTA and CDR2 is FQGNSA. This CDR3 comprises 14 residues. CDR3 residues: CASSFAQRSGELFF.

The chain is built from TRBV7-9 and TRBJ1-3; the D gene TCRdb calls, TRBD1, cannot be checked with no DNA. This CDR3 has 16 residues. The germline CDR1 and CDR2 sequences are SEHNR and FQNEAQ (reference sequence). The chain's CDR3 is CASSLPDGSSGNTIYF.

This chain connects TRBV7-6 to TRBJ2-1; the D call of TRBD2 rests on TCRdb alone, since no DNA is present to check it. Germline CDR1 and CDR2: SGHVS and FNYEAQ. CDR3 length: 17 residues. Here the CDR3 reads CVSSPTSGGASYNEQFF.

The chain uses TRBV4-2 and TRBJ1-3. CDR1 and CDR2 (germline): LGHNA, YNFKEQ. There are 14 residues in the CDR3. Here the CDR3 reads CASSLTGPGNTIYF.

The V and J genes are TRBV12-3 or TRBV12-4 and TRBJ1-5; TCRdb selects TRBD1, and the lack of DNA leaves this call unchecked. This CDR3 is 18 amino acids long. The CDR3 sequence: CASSLPGDRVVSNQPQHF.

The genes are TRBV28 and TRBJ2-7; the TCRdb D gene call, TRBD1, has no DNA to confirm it. The CDR3 loop spans 15 amino acids. Germline-derived CDR1 and CDR2 are MDHEN and SYDVKM. CDR3 sequence: CASSLSGGESREQYF.

V usage is TRBV9 and J usage is TRBJ2-2; TCRdb outputs TRBD2, but without DNA this stays unchecked. The CDR3 length is 16 residues. Looked up from germline, CDR1 is SGDLS and CDR2 is YYNGEE. The CDR3 is CASSILAGAVGGELFF.

The chain joins TRBV7-9 to TRBJ1-2; TCRdb gives TRBD1 as the D gene, but with no DNA this cannot be confirmed. CDR1 and CDR2 from the germline V gene are SEHNR and FQNEAQ (reference sequence). This CDR3 contains 14 residues. The CDR3 reads CASSLAGTEYGYTF.

V usage is TRBV4-3 and J usage is TRBJ1-1; there is no DNA to check the TCRdb D call of TRBD1. CDR3 size: 16 residues. Germline loops: CDR1 LGHNA, CDR2 YSLEER. This chain's CDR3 is CASSPRTRVSSTEAFF.

The chain couples TRBV4-1 to TRBJ1-1; checking the TCRdb D call of TRBD1 is not possible without DNA. The germline CDR1 and CDR2 sequences are MGHRA and YSYEKL. The CDR3 is 16 residues long. The CDR3 protein is CASSHLTGGMGTEAFF.

V usage is TRBV7-2 and J usage is TRBJ1-2. The CDR3 is 13 residues long. Germline lookup yields CDR1 SGHTA and CDR2 FQGNSA. CDR3 loop: CASSLAEDDGYTF. Full variable domain (rest looked up from reference TRBV7-2 and TRBJ1-2): GAGVSQSPSNKVTEKGKDVELRCDPISGHTALYWYRQSLGQGLEFLIYFQGNSAPDKSGLPSDRFSAERTGGSVSTLTIQRTQQEDSAVYLCASSLAEDDGYTFGSGTRLTVV.

The CDR3 loop reads CASSYKAVGYNEQFF. The chain combines TRBV6-2 or TRBV6-3 with TRBJ2-1. In germline, CDR1 is MNHEY, CDR2 SVGEGT. The CDR3 has 15 amino acids.

The chain combines TRBV14 with TRBJ2-7; TCRdb returns TRBD2, unconfirmable since there is no DNA. The CDR3 runs to 12 residues. CDR1 is SGHDN and CDR2 is FVKESK in the germline V gene. CDR3 amino acids: CASSPGEDEQYF.

The chain uses TRBV7-3 and TRBJ2-5; lacking DNA, the TRBD1 call made by TCRdb goes unchecked. Germline V CDR1 and CDR2: SGHTA, FQGTGA. The length of the CDR3 is 14 residues. CDR3 sequence reads: CASSLDMYQETQYF.

The V call is TRBV7-2, the J call TRBJ1-5. CDR3 length: 13 amino acids. Germline V gene data show CDR1 as SGHTA and CDR2 as FQGNSA. CDR3 sequence: CASSPNSGQPQHF. The variable domain in full, completed from reference TRBV7-2 and TRBJ1-5, reads GAGVSQSPSNKVTEKGKDVELRCDPISGHTALYWYRQSLGQGLEFLIYFQGNSAPDKSGLPSDRFSAERTGGSVSTLTIQRTQQEDSAVYLCASSPNSGQPQHFGDGTRLSIL.

The CDR3 sequence: CASIPGGTGSSYEQYF. The chain is built from TRBV7-9 and TRBJ2-7; TCRdb's D call of TRBD1 is untestable without DNA. Per germline, CDR1 SEHNR and CDR2 FQNEAQ (reference sequence). This CDR3 has 16 amino acids.